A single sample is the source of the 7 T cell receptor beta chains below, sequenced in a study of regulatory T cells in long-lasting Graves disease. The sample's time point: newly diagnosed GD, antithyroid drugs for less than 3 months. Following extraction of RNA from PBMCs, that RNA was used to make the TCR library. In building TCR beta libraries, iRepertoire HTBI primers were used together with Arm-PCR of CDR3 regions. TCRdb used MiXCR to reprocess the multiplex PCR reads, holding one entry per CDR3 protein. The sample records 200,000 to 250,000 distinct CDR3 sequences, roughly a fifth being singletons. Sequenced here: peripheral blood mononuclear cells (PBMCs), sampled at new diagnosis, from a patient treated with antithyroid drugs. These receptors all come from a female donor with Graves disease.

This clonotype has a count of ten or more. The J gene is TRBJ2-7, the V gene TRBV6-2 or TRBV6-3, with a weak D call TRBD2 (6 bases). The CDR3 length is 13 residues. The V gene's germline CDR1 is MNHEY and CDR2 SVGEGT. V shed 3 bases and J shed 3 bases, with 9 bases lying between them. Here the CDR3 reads CASSYGTDYEQYF. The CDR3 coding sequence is TGTGCCAGCAGTTATGGGACTGACTACGAGCAGTACTTC.

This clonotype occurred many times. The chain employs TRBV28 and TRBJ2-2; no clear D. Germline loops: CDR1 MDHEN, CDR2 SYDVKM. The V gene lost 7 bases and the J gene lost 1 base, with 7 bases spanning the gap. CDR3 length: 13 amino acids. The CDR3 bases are TGTGCCAGCAAAACTCTGAACACCGGGGAGCTGTTTTTT. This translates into CASKTLNTGELFF. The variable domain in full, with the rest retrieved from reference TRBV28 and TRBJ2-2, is DVKVTQSSRYLVKRTGEKVFLECVQDMDHENMFWYRQDPGLGLRLIYFSYDVKMKEKGDIPEGYSVSREKKERFSLILESASTNQTSMYLCASKTLNTGELFFGEGSRLTVL.

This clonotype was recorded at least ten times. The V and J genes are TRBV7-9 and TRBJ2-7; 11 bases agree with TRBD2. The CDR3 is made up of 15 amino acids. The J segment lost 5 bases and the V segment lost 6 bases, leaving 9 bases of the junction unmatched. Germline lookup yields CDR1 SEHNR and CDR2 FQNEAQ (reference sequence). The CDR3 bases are TGTGCCAGCAGGATAGCGGGAGGGCGTCAAAACGAGCAGTACTTC. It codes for CASRIAGGRQNEQYF.

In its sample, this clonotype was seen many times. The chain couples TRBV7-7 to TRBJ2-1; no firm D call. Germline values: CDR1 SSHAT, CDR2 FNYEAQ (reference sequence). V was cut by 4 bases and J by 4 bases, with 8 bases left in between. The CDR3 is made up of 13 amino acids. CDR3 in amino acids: CASSSGRYNEQFF. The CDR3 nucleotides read TGTGCCAGCAGCTCCGGACGGTACAATGAGCAGTTCTTC. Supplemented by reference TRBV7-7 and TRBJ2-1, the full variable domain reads GAGVSQSPRYKVTKRGQDVTLRCDPISSHATLYWYQQALGQGPEFLTYFNYEAQPDKSGLPSDRFSAERPEGSISTLTIQRTEQRDSAMYRCASSSGRYNEQFFGPGTRLTVL.

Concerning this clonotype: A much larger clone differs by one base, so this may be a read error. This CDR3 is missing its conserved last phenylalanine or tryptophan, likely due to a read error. CDR3 nucleotides: TGTGCCAGCAGTCCGGGGGACAGGGACATCGGAGGCTACACCGTC. As protein: CASSPGDRDIGGYTV. The J gene is TRBJ1-2, the V gene TRBV28; 9 bases agree with TRBD1. The CDR3 is 15 residues long. CDR1 and CDR2 (germline): MDHEN, SYDVKM. Germline trimming cut 5 bases from V and 8 bases from J; bases unmatched to any gene: 12.

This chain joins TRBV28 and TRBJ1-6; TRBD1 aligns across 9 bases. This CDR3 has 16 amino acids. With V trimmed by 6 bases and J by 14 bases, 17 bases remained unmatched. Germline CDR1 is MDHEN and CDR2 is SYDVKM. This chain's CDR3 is CASSWGPGQGRLSLHF. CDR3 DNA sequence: TGTGCCAGCAGCTGGGGTCCGGGACAGGGACGTTTGTCCCTCCACTTT.

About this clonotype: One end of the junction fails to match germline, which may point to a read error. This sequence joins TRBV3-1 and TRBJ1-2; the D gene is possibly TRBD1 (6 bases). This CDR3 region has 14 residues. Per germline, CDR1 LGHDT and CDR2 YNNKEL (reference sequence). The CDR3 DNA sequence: TGTGCCAGCAGGCGCTTAGGACAGAACTATGGCCACACCTTC. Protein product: CASRRLGQNYGHTF.